Presented here are 13 T cell receptor beta chains from one specimen sequenced in a study of T cells in women clearing cervical HPV infection. The table came from immunoSEQ multiplex PCR; TCRdb's copy has only in-frame clones and leaves some out. The data show 30,000 to 35,000 clones, and the top ten clones hold roughly 1.5%. Source material: blood buffy coat. These receptor sequences come from a woman aged 18 to 75 with a cervical HPV16 infection that either progressed to CIN3+ or cleared (not recorded which).

With regard to this clone: The read ends 3 residues before the CDR3 terminus; that terminus is restored from the germline J gene. The chain couples TRBV7-7 to TRBJ2-3; D might be TRBD1 (5 bases). This CDR3 comprises 13 residues. Germline CDR1 and CDR2: SSHAT and FNYEAQ (reference sequence). The CDR3 DNA, read in part, is TGTGCCAGCAGTTTGTCTAGGGGCGAGACG. This translates into CASSLSRGET. From start to end, the CDR3 is CASSLSRGETQYF.

As regards this clone: The CDR3 end is not reached by the read, which stops 3 residues before it; the germline J gene fills it in. The rearrangement uses TRBV5-5 and TRBJ1-5; no firm D call. The CDR3 has 10 residues. From germline, CDR1 is SGHKS and CDR2 YYEKEE (reference sequence). The ends were cut back, 9 bases at V and 7 bases at J, with 8 bases in the middle. CDR3 loop: CATPRQPQHF. The sequenced part of the CDR3 DNA is TGTGCCACCCCAAGGCAGCCC. Together with reference TRBV5-5 and TRBJ1-5, the CDR3 gives the full variable domain: DAGVTQSPTHLIKTRGQQVTLRCSPISGHKSVSWYQQVLGQGPQFIFQYYEKEERGRGNFPDRFSARQFPNYSSELNVNALLLGDSALYLCATPRQPQHFGDGTRLSIL.

On this clone itself: The sequence runs out 3 residues before the end of the CDR3; the remainder is reconstructed from the germline J gene. V usage is TRBV30 and J usage is TRBJ1-6; TRBD1 is a possible D gene (5 bases). The V gene's germline CDR1 is GTSNPN and CDR2 SVGIG (reference sequence). Trimming took 3 bases from V and 7 from J, leaving 19 bases between them. This CDR3 is built from 16 residues. CDR3 bases read: TGTGCCTGGAGCCCCGGGGGAGGGGAGAGCAATTCACCC. Translated: CAWSPGGGESNSP. Given in full, the CDR3 is CAWSPGGGESNSPLHF. Using reference TRBV30 and TRBJ1-6 for the parts outside the CDR3, the full variable domain is SQTIHQWPATLVQPVGSPLSLECTVEGTSNPNLYWYRQAAGRGLQLLFYSVGIGQISSEVPQNLSASRPQDRQFILSSKKLLLSDSGFYLCAWSPGGGESNSPLHFGNGTRLTVT.

About this clone itself: The read ends 3 residues early relative to the CDR3; the germline J gene fills the gap. This chain uses TRBV20-1 with TRBJ2-7; perhaps TRBD1 as D (6 bases). Trimming shortened V by 1 base and J by 3 bases, and 13 bases separated the two germline ends. Looked up from germline, CDR1 is DFQATT and CDR2 is SNEGSKA (reference sequence). This CDR3 is 14 amino acids long. The part of the CDR3 DNA that was read is TGCAGTGCTAGAGTGGCAGGGGCGGACTACGAG. Its translation: CSARVAGADYE. The whole CDR3 sequence reads CSARVAGADYEQYF.

The CDR3 reads CASSPTGQGVEETQYF. CDR3 DNA, as far as it was read: TGTGCCAGCTCACCGACGGGACAGGGAGTGGAAGAGACC. The gene calls are TRBV18 and TRBJ2-5; 9 bases agree with TRBD1. Read coverage stops 3 residues before the CDR3 terminus; the germline J gene supplies the remainder. The V gene's germline CDR1 is KGHSH and CDR2 LQKENI. The CDR3 sequence is 16 residues long. After removal of 3 bases from V and 3 bases from J, the junction contained 8 bases not matched to a gene.

Regarding this clone: With the read ending 3 residues before the CDR3 end, the germline J gene is used to fill in that end. This chain connects TRBV6-1 to TRBJ1-5; D is ambiguous. The CDR3 runs 15 residues. Trimming cost V 2 bases and J 0 bases, with 8 bases left between them. CDR1 and CDR2 from the germline V gene are MNHNS and SASEGT. This chain's CDR3 is CASSEMTYSNQPQHF. CDR3 bases read: TGTGCCAGCAGTGAAATGACTTATAGCAATCAGCCC.

Worth noting for this clone: Coverage ceases 3 residues before the CDR3 finishes, and the germline J gene fills in the end. V is TRBV7-9 and J is TRBJ2-3; D might be TRBD1 (6 bases). The V gene lost 5 bases and the J gene lost 2 bases, with 14 bases spanning the gap. The CDR3 loop spans 15 amino acids. CDR1 is SEHNR, CDR2 FQNEAQ, per germline (reference sequence). The CDR3 spells CASSPTRQDTDTQYF. The CDR3 bases that were read are TGTGCCAGCAGCCCAACCAGACAGGACACAGATACG.

A word on this clone: Read coverage stops 3 residues before the CDR3 terminus; the germline J gene supplies the remainder. The genes are TRBV20-1 and TRBJ1-1; perhaps TRBD1 as D (5 bases). The length of the CDR3 is 12 residues. Looked up from germline, CDR1 is DFQATT and CDR2 is SNEGSKA (reference sequence). V was shortened by 5 bases and J by 5 bases, with 12 bases between the two germline ends. The CDR3 loop reads CSAGRGGTEAFF. Partial CDR3 DNA: TGCAGTGCTGGGAGGGGTGGGACTGAA.

Notes on this clone: The read terminates 3 residues before the CDR3 end, so the remaining end is supplied by the germline J gene. This chain uses TRBV2 with TRBJ1-4, with a tentative D call TRBD1 (6 bases). The CDR3 is 15 amino acids. Germline CDR1 and CDR2: SNHLY and FYNNEI. The CDR3 bases that were read are TGTGCCAGCGAGGGGGGGAGCTCCTATAATTCACCA. It encodes CASEGGSSYNSP. The whole CDR3 protein is CASEGGSSYNSPLFF.

As concerns this clone: The CDR3 end falls 3 residues outside the read, so it is completed with the germline J gene. The J gene is TRBJ2-5, the V gene TRBV7-9; weak D call: TRBD1 (5 bases). Germline V gene lookup returns CDR1 SEHNR and CDR2 FQNEAQ (reference sequence). V was cut by 5 bases and J by 1 base, with 11 bases left in between. This CDR3 spans 14 amino acids. This CDR3 is CASSGDRGQETQYF. CDR3 DNA (partial): TGTGCCAGCAGCGGCGACAGAGGCCAAGAGACC.

Turning to this clone: The CDR3 end falls 3 residues outside the read, so it is completed with the germline J gene. The genes are TRBV7-9 and TRBJ1-2; D ambiguous. The CDR3 extends over 13 amino acids. Germline values: CDR1 SEHNR, CDR2 FQNEAQ (reference sequence). The CDR3 loop is CASSLGLPDTYTF. Partial CDR3 DNA: TGTGCCAGCAGCTTAGGTCTTCCAGATACC.

As concerns this clone: The read gets to within 3 residues of the CDR3 end, and the germline J gene fills in the rest. V and J are TRBV7-3 and TRBJ1-6; maybe TRBD1 (6 bases). The germline V and J ends were trimmed by 0 bases and 0 bases, with 18 bases remaining between them. Germline V gene lookup returns CDR1 SGHTA and CDR2 FQGTGA. CDR3 length: 20 residues. The sequenced CDR3 bases are TGTGCCAGCAGCTTAACGACGGAACAGGGAGGGAGCTCCTATAATTCACCC. Encoded protein: CASSLTTEQGGSSYNSP. The whole CDR3 reads CASSLTTEQGGSSYNSPLHF.

For this clone: Read sequence stops 3 residues before the CDR3 end, and the germline J gene provides the missing end. The J gene is TRBJ2-7, the V gene TRBV7-8; maybe TRBD2 (6 bases). The CDR3 loop spans 16 amino acids. Trimming took 3 bases from V and 2 from J, leaving 17 bases between them. The germline gives CDR1 SGHVS, CDR2 FQNEAQ. CDR3 residues: CASSLGPGLDTYEQYF. The CDR3 bases that were read are TGTGCCAGCAGCTTGGGACCGGGACTGGATACCTACGAG. Full variable domain (rest looked up from reference TRBV7-8 and TRBJ2-7): GAGVSQSPRYKVAKRGQDVALRCDPISGHVSLFWYQQALGQGPEFLTYFQNEAQLDKSGLPSDRFFAERPEGSVSTLKIQRTQQEDSAVYLCASSLGPGLDTYEQYFGPGTRLTVT.